These 30 T cell receptor beta chains originate from one sample sequenced in a study of lymphopenia after photon versus proton radiotherapy. The assay was immunoSEQ multiplex PCR, and TCRdb's table has in-frame clones only and misses some. The sample holds around 30,000 clones, approximately 89% seen once. The sequencing here drew on peripheral blood, taken from a patient treated with proton-based radiotherapy. These receptors originate from a woman aged 65 to 85 with pancreatic cancer. Some clones in this sample may be carry-over from other donors' samples.

The chain employs TRBV6-6 and TRBJ1-2; TRBD1 aligns across 7 bases. The CDR3 is made up of 13 amino acids. The germline V gene encodes CDR1 MNHNY and CDR2 SVGAGI (reference sequence). Losses at the gene ends were 5 bases for V and 4 bases for J; bases not matched to a gene: 4. The CDR3 reads CASSRQGAYGYTF. CDR3 DNA: TGTGCCAGCAGTCGACAGGGCGCCTATGGCTACACCTTC.

The chain carries TRBV28 and TRBJ2-2; 9 bases align to TRBD1. The germline gives CDR1 MDHEN, CDR2 SYDVKM. J was trimmed by 5 bases and V by 2 bases; bases with no gene match: 9. This CDR3 has 17 amino acids. Here the CDR3 DNA reads TGTGCCAGCAGTTTAGAACACCCGGGACAGGGTACCGGGGAGCTGTTTTTT. Its translation: CASSLEHPGQGTGELFF.

The CDR3 region has the DNA TGTGCTAGTGGTTTGGGTGGTGAGCAGTTCTTC. This gives the protein CASGLGGEQFF. This rearrangement joins TRBV12-5 to TRBJ2-1; no reliable D call. This CDR3 region has 11 residues. CDR1 LGHNT and CDR2 FRNRAP come from the germline V gene. V lost 1 base to trimming and J lost 9 bases, with 4 bases between them.

This rearrangement joins TRBV7-2 to TRBJ2-1; D is undetermined. The CDR3 covers 14 residues. CDR1 is SGHTA, CDR2 FQGNSA, per germline. The V and J ends lost 5 bases and 6 bases respectively, with 14 bases between them. CDR3 residues: CASSLFMGPNEQFF. The DNA of the CDR3 is TGTGCCAGCAGCCTATTCATGGGCCCCAATGAGCAGTTCTTC.

V gene TRBV30 combines with J gene TRBJ1-5; D may be TRBD1 (6 bases). The CDR3 contains 13 residues. The germline V and J ends were trimmed by 3 bases and 3 bases, with 9 bases remaining between them. Germline CDR1 and CDR2: GTSNPN and SVGIG (reference sequence). The CDR3 loop reads CAWRGDTNQPQHF. CDR3 DNA sequence: TGTGCCTGGAGGGGGGACACCAATCAGCCCCAGCATTTT. Together with reference TRBV30 and TRBJ1-5, the CDR3 gives the full variable domain: SQTIHQWPATLVQPVGSPLSLECTVEGTSNPNLYWYRQAAGRGLQLLFYSVGIGQISSEVPQNLSASRPQDRQFILSSKKLLLSDSGFYLCAWRGDTNQPQHFGDGTRLSIL.

This clone was detected only a few times. The rearrangement uses TRBV4-1 and TRBJ2-7; D unclear. CDR1 MGHRA and CDR2 YSYEKL come from the germline V gene. The CDR3 has 16 residues. Between the trimmed V and J ends, which lost 5 bases and 2 bases, there was a span of 19 bases. The CDR3 nucleotides are TGCGCCAGCAGCTCTCCCGGACGCCGGATAGCCTACGAGCAGTACTTC. It yields the protein CASSSPGRRIAYEQYF.

The chain has TRBV19 and TRBJ2-5, with 14 bases that match TRBD2. CDR1 and CDR2 (germline): LNHDA, SQIVND (reference sequence). The junction had 7 bases not matched to a gene; V was cut back by 3 bases and J by 4 bases. The CDR3 length is 17 residues. CDR3 sequence reads: CASSMGLAGVLGETQYF. In DNA, the CDR3 is TGTGCCAGTAGTATGGGACTAGCGGGAGTTTTGGGAGAGACCCAGTACTTC.

V gene TRBV27 combines with J gene TRBJ1-2; D remains unclear. The CDR3 runs to 14 residues. Germline loops: CDR1 MNHEY, CDR2 SMNVEV (reference sequence). The V and J ends lost 5 bases and 1 base respectively, with 11 bases between them. As DNA, the CDR3 is TGTGCCAGCAGTCCCCTCATCAGTAACTATGGCTACACCTTC. It yields the protein CASSPLISNYGYTF.

This chain joins TRBV7-2 and TRBJ2-3; TRBD1 agrees at 7 bases. V gave up 3 bases and J gave up 4 bases; unmatched junction bases: 4. The CDR3 extends over 14 amino acids. In germline, CDR1 is SGHTA, CDR2 FQGNSA. CDR3 amino acids: CASSFTGAADTQYF. The CDR3 DNA is TGTGCCAGCAGCTTTACAGGGGCCGCAGATACGCAGTATTTT.

The chain is built from TRBV14 and TRBJ2-5; 8 nucleotides align to TRBD2. The CDR3 is 20 amino acids. CDR1 SGHDN and CDR2 FVKESK come from the germline V gene. J gave up 1 base and V 4 bases, and 20 bases lay outside the gene matches. CDR3 loop: CASSPPRFRGIAGSQETQYF. For the CDR3, the DNA is TGTGCCAGCAGCCCACCGCGTTTCAGAGGGATAGCGGGATCCCAAGAGACCCAGTACTTC.

CDR3 sequence (DNA): TGTGCCAGCTCACCACAGGGTCTAATCTCCTACGAGCAGTACTTC. Residues: CASSPQGLISYEQYF. V gene TRBV18 combines with J gene TRBJ2-7; D remains ambiguous. Germline V gene lookup returns CDR1 KGHSH and CDR2 LQKENI. The CDR3 has 15 amino acids. V was cut by 1 base and J by 0 bases, with 10 bases left in between.

The CDR3 loop is CASSESAIKDDTQYF. CDR3 DNA: TGCGCCAGCAGTGAGTCGGCCATTAAGGATGATACGCAGTATTTT. This chain links TRBV10-1 with TRBJ2-3; D gene ambiguous. V lost 0 bases to trimming and J lost 6 bases, with 13 bases between them. The CDR3 consists of 15 residues. CDR1 and CDR2 (germline): WNHNN, SYGVQD (reference sequence).

The chain employs TRBV11-2 and TRBJ2-1; tentative D call: TRBD1 (6 bases). Trimming left V 5 bases short and J 4 bases short, with 12 bases between. CDR1 is SGHAT and CDR2 is FQNNGV in the germline V gene. The CDR3 spans 14 residues. The CDR3 here is CASSDGTLYNEQFF. The CDR3 nucleotides are TGTGCCAGCAGCGACGGGACACTATACAATGAGCAGTTCTTC.

The V gene is TRBV30, the J gene TRBJ1-2; D might be TRBD1 (5 bases). The CDR3 contains 12 residues. The germline V and J ends were trimmed by 2 bases and 3 bases, with 7 bases remaining between them. Germline CDR1 reads GTSNPN; CDR2 reads SVGIG (reference sequence). The CDR3 loop reads CAWSKGHYGYTF. CDR3 DNA: TGTGCCTGGAGTAAGGGGCACTATGGCTACACCTTC.

Worth noting for this clone: This sample includes further DNA sequences coding for the same CDR3. This chain joins TRBV7-8 and TRBJ2-7, with TRBD2 matching 11 bases. The V gene's germline CDR1 is SGHVS and CDR2 FQNEAQ. V lost 5 bases to trimming and J lost 3 bases; unmatched junction nucleotides: 9. CDR3 length equals 16 residues. CDR3 sequence: CASSAHRLAGNYEQYF. CDR3 nucleotides: TGTGCCAGCAGCGCACATCGACTAGCGGGAAACTACGAGCAGTACTTC.

The chain joins TRBV27 to TRBJ1-1; 11 bases fit TRBD1. CDR1 is MNHEY, CDR2 SMNVEV, per germline (reference sequence). With 3 bases clipped from V and 4 bases from J, the junction kept 4 bases outside the gene matches. The CDR3 spans 15 residues. CDR3 nucleotides: TGTGCCAGCAGTTTTAGGGGGACAGGGGGCACTGAAGCTTTCTTT. It yields the protein CASSFRGTGGTEAFF.

This clone has just one count. V usage is TRBV15 and J usage is TRBJ2-6; D unresolved. The V gene's germline CDR1 is LNHNV and CDR2 YYDKDF (reference sequence). CDR3 length: 17 residues. V lost 3 bases and J lost 2, with 14 bases in between. The CDR3 protein is CATSSPTRTAGANVLTF. DNA for the CDR3: TGTGCCACCAGCAGCCCGACGCGAACAGCTGGGGCCAACGTCCTGACTTTC.

In its sample, this clone was seen a few times. The chain employs TRBV5-4 and TRBJ1-6, with TRBD1 matching 9 bases. V lost 4 bases and J lost 13; bases outside the gene matches: 9. This CDR3 region has 14 residues. The germline gives CDR1 SGHNT, CDR2 YYREEE (reference sequence). The CDR3 is CASSTGQGGVPLHF. Written as DNA, the CDR3 is TGTGCCAGCAGCACGGGACAGGGAGGGGTCCCCCTCCACTTT.

J is TRBJ1-5 and V is TRBV6-1; D gene unclear. Looked up from germline, CDR1 is MNHNS and CDR2 is SASEGT. V lost 7 bases and J 4 bases, leaving 11 bases between the germline ends. The CDR3 is 13 residues long. The CDR3 nucleotides read TGTGCCAGCATTCAAATGGGGAATCAGCCCCAGCATTTT. Protein sequence: CASIQMGNQPQHF.

The V and J genes are TRBV29-1 and TRBJ2-1; TRBD2 is a possible D gene (7 bases). V was clipped by 5 bases and J by 4 bases, with 12 bases between them. CDR1 is SQVTM, CDR2 ANQGSEA, per germline. The CDR3 spans 13 residues. The CDR3: CSVWGGTYNEQFF. CDR3 DNA sequence: TGCAGCGTTTGGGGGGGCACTTACAATGAGCAGTTCTTC.

This clone showed up just a few times. V and J are TRBV27 and TRBJ1-1, with D possibly being TRBD1 (5 bases). Trimming stripped 4 bases from V and 0 bases from J, with 18 bases between. Looked up from germline, CDR1 is MNHEY and CDR2 is SMNVEV (reference sequence). The CDR3 runs 17 residues. The CDR3 reads CASSSPTGAGLNTEAFF. CDR3 nucleotides: TGTGCCAGCAGTTCTCCCACAGGTGCAGGGCTGAACACTGAAGCTTTCTTT.

The chain recombines TRBV6-6 with TRBJ1-2; D is uncertain. Trimming removed 7 bases from V and 3 bases from J, with 12 bases in between. Germline V gene sequence: CDR1 MNHNY, CDR2 SVGAGI (reference sequence). This CDR3 is 13 amino acids long. CDR3 residues: CASNSAGDYGYTF. Written as DNA, the CDR3 is TGTGCCAGCAATTCTGCTGGGGACTATGGCTACACCTTC.

This clone was seen only a few times. The chain couples TRBV28 to TRBJ2-7; 10 bases fit TRBD2. Germline CDR1 is MDHEN and CDR2 is SYDVKM. The V gene end was trimmed by 8 bases and the J gene end by 0 bases; junction bases not matched to a gene: 19. The CDR3 covers 19 residues. The CDR3 DNA reads as TGTGCCAGCGAGAAGACTAGCGGGTTAGGCTCTCTCTTCTCCTACGAGCAGTACTTC. Translating it yields CASEKTSGLGSLFSYEQYF.

This clone was seen just once. V usage is TRBV4-1 and J usage is TRBJ1-5; TRBD1 matches 9 bases. Germline CDR1 and CDR2: MGHRA and YSYEKL. Trimming cost V 1 base and J 7 bases; bases outside gene matches: 5. CDR3 length: 15 residues. CDR3 protein: CASSQGTGDGQPQHF. CDR3 nucleotide sequence: TGCGCCAGCAGCCAAGGGACAGGGGATGGGCAGCCCCAGCATTTT.

V usage is TRBV10-1 and J usage is TRBJ2-2; 10 positions agree with TRBD1. The CDR3 is 16 residues long. Germline-derived CDR1 and CDR2 are WNHNN and SYGVQD (reference sequence). The V segment lost 7 bases and the J segment 2 bases; nucleotides outside the gene matches: 7. This chain's CDR3 is CASTGQGDPNTGELFF. The CDR3 DNA follows: TGCGCCAGCACTGGACAGGGGGACCCTAACACCGGGGAGCTGTTTTTT.

The rearrangement joins TRBV10-3 to TRBJ2-5; 8 positions match TRBD1. Germline loops: CDR1 ENHRY, CDR2 SYGVKD. With 6 bases clipped from V and 7 bases from J, the junction kept 7 bases outside the gene matches. The CDR3 sequence is 13 residues long. The DNA of the CDR3 is TGTGCCATCAGGGACAGGGAAATTGGGACCCAGTACTTC. Its protein product is CAIRDREIGTQYF.

This clone has just one count. This sequence joins TRBV2 and TRBJ1-1; no reliable D call. Trimming left V 2 bases short and J 5 bases short, with 9 bases between. CDR1 SNHLY and CDR2 FYNNEI come from the germline V gene. The length of the CDR3 is 13 residues. The CDR3 region is CASSEIPRTEAFF. The CDR3 DNA reads TGTGCCAGCAGTGAAATACCACGAACTGAAGCTTTCTTT.

The genes are TRBV4-2 and TRBJ1-1, with D tentatively TRBD1 (5 bases). Trimming shortened V by 0 bases and J by 1 base, and 15 bases separated the two germline ends. The CDR3 has 17 residues. Germline assignment: CDR1 LGHNA and CDR2 YNFKEQ. CDR3 sequence (DNA): TGTGCCAGCAGCCAAGATCCGGCGTGGGGGTCGAACACTGAAGCTTTCTTT. It translates to CASSQDPAWGSNTEAFF.

This clone was detected only once. The chain couples TRBV19 to TRBJ2-3; D uncertain. V was trimmed by 7 bases and J by 1 base, leaving 9 bases between them. The germline gives CDR1 LNHDA, CDR2 SQIVND (reference sequence). The CDR3 sequence is 13 residues long. CDR3 coding DNA: TGTGCCAGTACGACCCCGGGCACAGATACGCAGTATTTT. Its translation: CASTTPGTDTQYF.

J is TRBJ1-2 and V is TRBV9; tentatively, D is TRBD1 (6 bases). The CDR3 is 16 residues long. Between the trimmed V and J ends, which lost 0 bases and 3 bases, there was a span of 15 bases. Germline V gives CDR1 SGDLS, CDR2 YYNGEE. The CDR3 is CASSVDPQGSDYGYTF. In DNA form, the CDR3 reads TGTGCCAGCAGCGTAGATCCCCAGGGGAGCGACTATGGCTACACCTTC.